The T cell receptor beta chain under discussion was sequenced for a study of blood T cell repertoires in COVID-19. Produced via immunoSEQ multiplex PCR; TCRdb's table is partial and in-frame only. The table shows hundreds of thousands of clones, with over 80% occurring only once. There are 14 residues in the CDR3. Germline assignment: CDR1 MNHEY and CDR2 SVGAGI. V was clipped by 5 bases and J by 6 bases, with 14 bases between them. Sequenced material: peripheral blood. The TCR comes from a middle-aged man with acute or convalescent COVID-19. The rearrangement joins TRBV6-5 to TRBJ1-5; weak D call: TRBD1 (5 bases). The CDR3 DNA reads TGTGCCAGCAGTAAGGGAGGGGCGATTCAGCCCCAGCATTTT. This sequence encodes CASSKGGAIQPQHF.